The 32 T cell receptor beta chains below were found in one sample sequenced in a study of T cell clonality in common variable immunodeficiency. Whole-study results and caveats: Reportedly, TCR beta sequences from common variable immunodeficiency showed fewer deletions and N-nucleotide insertions.

These receptors have no identified antigens. Libraries were prepared by immunoSEQ multiplex PCR; TCRdb keeps only in-frame clonotypes and omits some of them. Observed are 30,000 to 40,000 clones, no singletons, with the top ten taking less than 8%. Sequenced: peripheral blood mononuclear cells. The receptors shown here come from a human donor with common variable immunodeficiency.

In the case of this clone: The read terminates 3 residues before the CDR3 end, so the remaining end is supplied by the germline J gene. This chain joins TRBV11-2 and TRBJ1-1; no firm D call. Deletions cut 5 bases from V and 2 bases from J, with 3 bases between. This CDR3 is built from 11 residues. Germline CDR1 SGHAT, CDR2 FQNNGV. The chain's CDR3 is CASSLNTEAFF. Partial CDR3 DNA: TGTGCCAGCAGCCTCAACACTGAA.

This clone was detected ten times or more. The CDR3 is cut off 3 residues early in the read; its end comes from the germline J gene. The rearrangement joins TRBV4-2 to TRBJ2-3; D unresolved. V lost 0 bases and J 2 bases, leaving 9 bases between the germline ends. CDR1 and CDR2 from the germline V gene are LGHNA and YNFKEQ. The CDR3 covers 15 residues. The part of the CDR3 DNA that was read is TGTGCCAGCAGCCAAGACAAGCGTATCACAGATACG. Protein sequence: CASSQDKRITDT. The entire CDR3 reads CASSQDKRITDTQYF.

This clone was recorded a few times. CDR3 residues: CASSRGENEKLFF. The CDR3 bases that were read are TGTGCCAGCTCCAGGGGGGAGAACGAAAAA. This chain uses TRBV18 with TRBJ1-4; TRBD1 matches at 7 bases. Read sequence stops 3 residues before the CDR3 end, and the germline J gene provides the missing end. CDR3 length: 13 amino acids. J was trimmed by 8 bases and V by 6 bases; bases with no gene match: 6. Germline assignment: CDR1 KGHSH and CDR2 LQKENI. Full variable domain (remainder filled in from reference TRBV18 and TRBJ1-4): NAGVMQNPRHLVRRRGQEARLRCSPMKGHSHVYWYRQLPEEGLKFMVYLQKENIIDESGMPKERFSAEFPKEGPSILRIQQVVRGDSAAYFCASSRGENEKLFFGSGTQLSVL.

Concerning this clone itself: Given a much more abundant clone one base away, this may be a read error. The CDR3 is cut off 3 residues early in the read; its end comes from the germline J gene. The chain links TRBV30 to TRBJ1-6; a weak D match, TRBD1 (5 bases). This CDR3 contains 15 residues. Per germline, CDR1 GTSNPN and CDR2 SVGIG (reference sequence). Trimming removed 0 bases from V and 10 bases from J, with 16 bases in between. CDR3 bases read: TGTGCCTGGAGTGTACTGCAGGGCCGGAAGTCACCC. Amino acids: CAWSVLQGRKSP. The complete CDR3 protein is CAWSVLQGRKSPLHF.

This clone has a count of ten or more. The read ends 3 residues early relative to the CDR3; the germline J gene fills the gap. This chain links TRBV20-1 with TRBJ1-5; tentatively, D is TRBD1 (6 bases). Germline-derived CDR1 and CDR2 are DFQATT and SNEGSKA (reference sequence). V was pared by 5 bases and J by 0 bases, with 14 bases between. CDR3 length: 15 residues. CDR3 sequence: CSAQERGFSNQPQHF. The covered CDR3 bases are TGCAGTGCTCAAGAGAGGGGGTTTAGCAATCAGCCC.

This clone was observed many times. Read data end 3 residues before the CDR3 end; the end is taken from the germline J gene. The gene calls are TRBV7-3 and TRBJ2-5; 11 bases agree with TRBD2. J gave up 5 bases and V 5 bases, and 7 bases lay outside the gene matches. CDR3 size: 15 residues. Germline lookup yields CDR1 SGHTA and CDR2 FQGTGA. Here the CDR3 reads CASSPGTSGTETQYF. The covered CDR3 bases are TGTGCCAGCAGCCCAGGGACTAGCGGTACGGAGACC.

This clone has just a few counts. The read finishes 3 residues shy of the CDR3 end, and the germline J gene is used to complete it. V usage is TRBV18 and J usage is TRBJ1-3, with TRBD1 identical over 9 bases. The CDR3 loop spans 15 amino acids. Germline V lookup: CDR1 KGHSH, CDR2 LQKENI. The junction had 5 bases not matched to a gene; V was cut back by 6 bases and J by 2 bases. The sequenced CDR3 bases are TGTGCCAGCTCCACCGGGACAGGGCCTGGAAACACC. Translating gives CASSTGTGPGNT. The full-length CDR3 reads as CASSTGTGPGNTIYF.

Comments on this clone: The sequence runs out 3 residues before the end of the CDR3; the remainder is reconstructed from the germline J gene. This rearrangement joins TRBV7-8 to TRBJ1-5, with a possible D match to TRBD1 (5 bases). V lost 2 bases and J lost 7, with 21 bases in between. The V gene's germline CDR1 is SGHVS and CDR2 FQNEAQ. This CDR3 is 17 amino acids long. The CDR3 here is CASSLRQGGLDKQPQHF. Incomplete CDR3 DNA: TGTGCCAGCAGCTTAAGGCAGGGTGGGCTTGACAAGCAGCCC.

As concerns this clone: The CDR3 extends 3 residues past the end of the read, so its final part is completed from the germline J gene. The gene calls are TRBV7-2 and TRBJ1-4, with D possibly being TRBD1 (6 bases). The V and J ends lost 1 base and 7 bases respectively, with 13 bases between them. Germline assignment: CDR1 SGHTA and CDR2 FQGNSA. This CDR3 has 15 residues. The part of the CDR3 DNA that was read is TGTGCCAGCAGCTTAGGACAGGTTTGGGGTGAAAAA. It is translated as CASSLGQVWGEK. The complete CDR3 sequence is CASSLGQVWGEKLFF. Full variable domain (remainder filled in from reference TRBV7-2 and TRBJ1-4): GAGVSQSPSNKVTEKGKDVELRCDPISGHTALYWYRQSLGQGLEFLIYFQGNSAPDKSGLPSDRFSAERTGGSVSTLTIQRTQQEDSAVYLCASSLGQVWGEKLFFGSGTQLSVL.

Of note for this clone: Read sequence stops 3 residues before the CDR3 end, and the germline J gene provides the missing end. The J gene is TRBJ2-5, the V gene TRBV18, with 9 bases lining up with TRBD2. CDR3 length: 14 amino acids. The ends lost 3 bases at V and 5 bases at J; junction bases unmatched: 4. CDR1 and CDR2 (germline): KGHSH, LQKENI. The CDR3 here is CASSPREGPETQYF. CDR3 DNA, as far as it was read: TGTGCCAGCTCACCGCGGGAGGGCCCGGAGACC.

This clone occurred a few times. The read stops 3 residues short of the end of the CDR3; the missing end is completed from the germline J gene. The chain links TRBV7-9 to TRBJ2-2; possible D gene TRBD1, 6 bases. The V end lost 5 bases, the J end lost 8 bases, and 18 bases lay between the germline ends. Germline assignment: CDR1 SEHNR and CDR2 FQNEAQ (reference sequence). The length of the CDR3 is 15 residues. The CDR3 sequence is CASSPVDAGEGELFF. CDR3 bases read: TGTGCCAGCAGCCCAGTCGACGCAGGGGAGGGGGAG. The full variable domain, completed using reference TRBV7-9 and TRBJ2-2, is DTGVSQNPRHKITKRGQNVTFRCDPISEHNRLYWYRQTLGQGPEFLTYFQNEAQLEKSRLLSDRFSAERPKGSFSTLEIQRTEQGDSAMYLCASSPVDAGEGELFFGEGSRLTVL.

The CDR3 DNA, read in part, is TGTGCCAGCAGACAACCGAGAGGTCGGGACATTACTAACTATGGC. Encoded protein: CASRQPRGRDITNYG. Given in full, the CDR3 is CASRQPRGRDITNYGYTF. The chain combines TRBV7-3 with TRBJ1-2; maybe TRBD1 (6 bases). The read gets to within 3 residues of the CDR3 end, and the germline J gene fills in the rest. CDR3 length: 18 residues. Germline CDR1 and CDR2: SGHTA and FQGTGA. With 6 bases removed from V and 0 bases from J, the gap between germline ends came to 23 bases. Using reference TRBV7-3 and TRBJ1-2 for the parts outside the CDR3, the full variable domain is GAGVSQTPSNKVTEKGKYVELRCDPISGHTALYWYRQSLGQGPEFLIYFQGTGAADDSGLPNDRFFAVRPEGSVSTLKIQRTERGDSAVYLCASRQPRGRDITNYGYTFGSGTRLTVV.

A word on this clone: The read terminates 3 residues ahead of where the CDR3 ends, so the germline J gene completes it. The chain is built from TRBV29-1 and TRBJ1-3, with D tentatively TRBD1 (5 bases). Germline CDR1 reads SQVTM; CDR2 reads ANQGSEA. The CDR3 consists of 13 residues. With 5 bases removed from V and 0 bases from J, the gap between germline ends came to 8 bases. CDR3 bases read: TGCAGCGTTTCCAGGGACTCTGGAAACACC. Translated: CSVSRDSGNT. From start to end, the CDR3 is CSVSRDSGNTIYF.

The table lists this clone with many counts. The missing CDR3 end, 3 residues past where the read stops, is filled in from the germline J gene. V is TRBV5-1 and J is TRBJ1-4, with 7 positions matching TRBD1. Germline V gives CDR1 SGHRS, CDR2 YFSETQ. This CDR3 is 15 amino acids long. Losses at the gene ends were 4 bases for V and 3 bases for J; bases not matched to a gene: 6. The CDR3: CASSPGQVSNEKLFF. The part of the CDR3 DNA that was read is TGCGCCAGCAGCCCTGGACAGGTCTCTAATGAAAAA.

In this sample, this clone is medium-sized. The sequenced fragment ends 3 residues before the CDR3 boundary, so the rest is inferred from the germline J gene. The rearrangement joins TRBV5-8 to TRBJ2-6, with no clear D. V was trimmed by 5 bases and J by 5 bases, leaving 5 bases between them. CDR1 and CDR2 (germline): SGHTS, YDEGEE. CDR3 length equals 12 residues. CDR3 sequence: CASSSRANVLTF. The part of the CDR3 DNA that was read is TGTGCCAGCAGTTCCAGGGCCAACGTC. Drawing the rest from reference TRBV5-8 and TRBJ2-6, the complete variable domain is EAGVTQSPTHLIKTRGQQATLRCSPISGHTSVYWYQQALGLGLQFLLWYDEGEERNRGNFPPRFSGRQFPNYSSELNVNALELEDSALYLCASSSRANVLTFGAGSRLTVL.

This clone was observed a few times. The read ends 3 residues early relative to the CDR3; the germline J gene fills the gap. The chain joins TRBV19 to TRBJ2-2; TRBD1 aligns across 7 bases. Germline CDR1 is LNHDA and CDR2 is SQIVND (reference sequence). The CDR3 totals 16 residues. Trimming took 0 bases from V and 5 from J; bases not matched to a gene: 6. The CDR3 sequence is CASSIEQGVGTGELFF. The part of the CDR3 DNA that was read is TGTGCCAGTAGTATAGAGCAGGGGGTAGGGACCGGGGAG.

This clone ranks as medium-sized (0.01 to 0.1%). The read gets to within 3 residues of the CDR3 end, and the germline J gene fills in the rest. This chain uses TRBV2 with TRBJ2-5; TRBD2 might be the D (5 bases). Germline CDR1 reads SNHLY; CDR2 reads FYNNEI. The CDR3 runs to 14 residues. Trimming pared 4 bases from V and 1 base from J, leaving 10 bases between. The part of the CDR3 DNA that was read is TGTGCCAGCAGTGGAGGGCGCTTCCAAGAGACC. Amino acids: CASSGGRFQET. The entire CDR3 reads CASSGGRFQETQYF.

With respect to this clone: The sequenced fragment ends 3 residues before the CDR3 boundary, so the rest is inferred from the germline J gene. The chain is built from TRBV19 and TRBJ2-3; D possibly corresponds to TRBD1 (5 bases). Germline CDR1 and CDR2: LNHDA and SQIVND (reference sequence). Trimming removed 6 bases at V and 0 bases at J, with 13 bases between. CDR3 length: 15 residues. CDR3 protein: CASSPVWTSTDTQYF. The sequenced part of the CDR3 DNA is TGTGCCAGTAGCCCCGTATGGACAAGCACAGATACG. Complete variable domain (other parts from reference TRBV19 and TRBJ2-3): DGGITQSPKYLFRKEGQNVTLSCEQNLNHDAMYWYRQDPGQGLRLIYYSQIVNDFQKGDIAEGYSVSREKKESFPLTVTSAQKNPTAFYLCASSPVWTSTDTQYFGPGTRLTVL.

In this sample, this clone turned up a few times. The DNA ends 3 residues before the CDR3 does, and the rest of the CDR3 is filled in from the germline J gene. The rearrangement uses TRBV18 and TRBJ1-5; tentatively, D is TRBD1 (6 bases). This CDR3 contains 14 residues. V was cut by 2 bases and J by 7 bases, with 12 bases left in between. The germline gives CDR1 KGHSH, CDR2 LQKENI. CDR3 DNA, as far as it was read: TGTGCCAGCTCACCAGGGGGCTCGAAGCAGCCC. Its translation: CASSPGGSKQP. The whole CDR3 protein reads CASSPGGSKQPQHF.

This clone was seen many times. Coverage ceases 3 residues before the CDR3 finishes, and the germline J gene fills in the end. This sequence joins TRBV2 and TRBJ1-5; TRBD1 might be the D (5 bases). The CDR3 contains 14 residues. The germline gives CDR1 SNHLY, CDR2 FYNNEI. V dropped 8 bases and J dropped 3 bases, with 14 bases sitting between them. The part of the CDR3 DNA that was read is TGTGCCAGCTGCAGCGGGGGGACCAATCAGCCC. Its protein product is CASCSGGTNQP. The complete CDR3 sequence is CASCSGGTNQPQHF.

This clone appeared many times. The CDR3 is cut off 3 residues early in the read; its end comes from the germline J gene. The chain has TRBV5-1 and TRBJ2-2; 7 nucleotides line up with TRBD2. Germline V gives CDR1 SGHRS, CDR2 YFSETQ. Trimming removed 2 bases from V and 6 bases from J; junction bases left unmatched: 7. The CDR3 is 15 amino acids. The sequenced CDR3 bases are TGCGCCAGCAGCTTCGGGACTACCCTCGCCGGGGAG. Protein sequence: CASSFGTTLAGE. The full CDR3 is CASSFGTTLAGELFF.

This clone was seen only a few times. The read stops 3 residues short of the end of the CDR3; the missing end is completed from the germline J gene. The chain has TRBV30 and TRBJ2-2; 9 bases are shared with TRBD2. This CDR3 comprises 20 residues. Germline values: CDR1 GTSNPN, CDR2 SVGIG (reference sequence). V lost 1 base and J lost 3; bases outside the gene matches: 18. This CDR3 is CAWSGPRGAGGILDTGELFF. The covered CDR3 bases are TGTGCCTGGAGTGGACCGCGGGGAGCGGGGGGAATTTTGGACACCGGGGAG.

This clone was picked up a small number of times. The read finishes 3 residues shy of the CDR3 end, and the germline J gene is used to complete it. This chain joins TRBV19 and TRBJ1-2; D remains ambiguous. This CDR3 is built from 14 residues. V shed 0 bases and J shed 1 base, with 6 bases lying between them. Germline CDR1 reads LNHDA; CDR2 reads SQIVND (reference sequence). The CDR3 reads CASSIDTGNYGYTF. The covered CDR3 bases are TGTGCCAGTAGTATAGATACGGGTAACTATGGC.

This clone was recorded a few times. The CDR3 end falls 3 residues outside the read, so it is completed with the germline J gene. The chain is built from TRBV19 and TRBJ1-2; D perhaps matches TRBD1 (6 bases). V dropped 5 bases and J dropped 7 bases, with 14 bases sitting between them. Germline lookup yields CDR1 LNHDA and CDR2 SQIVND (reference sequence). The CDR3 length is 13 residues. CDR3 protein: CASSLTGGAGYTF. The sequenced part of the CDR3 DNA is TGTGCCAGTAGTCTGACAGGAGGGGCTGGC.

About this clone: The DNA ends 3 residues before the CDR3 does, and the rest of the CDR3 is filled in from the germline J gene. The J gene is TRBJ1-2, the V gene TRBV2, with 9 positions matching TRBD1. This CDR3 is built from 16 residues. The V segment lost 7 bases and the J segment 4 bases; nucleotides outside the gene matches: 13. Germline-derived CDR1 and CDR2 are SNHLY and FYNNEI. The CDR3 loop reads CASKPGQGVRVYGYTF. The covered CDR3 bases are TGTGCCAGCAAGCCGGGACAGGGTGTTAGAGTCTATGGC.

This clone appeared many times. The read falls 3 residues short of the CDR3 end, and the missing part is taken from the germline J gene. The chain has TRBV4-1 and TRBJ2-2; D gene uncertain. CDR3 length: 16 residues. Germline-derived CDR1 and CDR2 are MGHRA and YSYEKL. V lost 0 bases, J lost 4 bases, and 12 bases lay in between. The DNA read from the CDR3 is TGCGCCAGCAGCCAAGATTCTTTACAAAGCACCGGGGAG. It translates to CASSQDSLQSTGE. The full CDR3 reads CASSQDSLQSTGELFF.

This clone was counted many times. From the germline J gene comes the end of the CDR3, since the read stops 3 residues before it. The V call is TRBV2, the J call TRBJ1-5; 7 bases are shared with TRBD1. V lost 6 bases and J lost 4; bases outside the gene matches: 9. The CDR3 runs 15 residues. Germline V gene lookup returns CDR1 SNHLY and CDR2 FYNNEI. CDR3 DNA, as far as it was read: TGTGCCAGCAGAAGCCGACAGGGAATAAATCAGCCC. Its protein is CASRSRQGINQP. The entire CDR3 protein reads CASRSRQGINQPQHF.

By share of the sample, this clone is medium-sized. The CDR3 is cut off 3 residues early in the read; its end comes from the germline J gene. This chain connects TRBV20-1 to TRBJ2-3; 7 nucleotides agree with TRBD2. The V segment lost 4 bases and the J segment 5 bases; nucleotides outside the gene matches: 3. Germline loops: CDR1 DFQATT, CDR2 SNEGSKA (reference sequence). The CDR3 consists of 12 residues. CDR3 bases read: TGCAGTGCTACGGGGGGTGGAGATACG. Protein: CSATGGGDT. The CDR3 as a whole reads CSATGGGDTQYF.

This clone has just a few counts. The missing CDR3 end, 3 residues past where the read stops, is filled in from the germline J gene. The chain links TRBV6-1 to TRBJ2-1; D remains ambiguous. Germline-derived CDR1 and CDR2 are MNHNS and SASEGT. Trimming removed 4 bases at V and 8 bases at J, with 15 bases between. CDR3 length: 14 amino acids. The CDR3 sequence: CASSGHSPTDEQFF. The covered CDR3 bases are TGTGCCAGCAGTGGGCACAGCCCTACGGATGAG.

This clone has just a few counts. Partial CDR3 DNA: TGTGCCTTGACAGGGACTGTGAGCACTGAA. Its protein product is CALTGTVSTE. The CDR3 in its entirety is CALTGTVSTEAFF. The rearrangement joins TRBV30 to TRBJ1-1; the match to TRBD1 covers 7 bases. The read finishes 3 residues shy of the CDR3 end, and the germline J gene is used to complete it. The V and J ends lost 7 bases and 4 bases, in that order; junction bases with no gene match: 9. Germline lookup yields CDR1 GTSNPN and CDR2 SVGIG (reference sequence). This CDR3 has 13 amino acids.

Of note for this clone: The read finishes 3 residues shy of the CDR3 end, and the germline J gene is used to complete it. The rearrangement uses TRBV2 and TRBJ2-1, with 9 bases that match TRBD1. The V segment lost 8 bases and the J segment 2 bases; nucleotides outside the gene matches: 4. The germline V gene encodes CDR1 SNHLY and CDR2 FYNNEI. This CDR3 is 14 amino acids long. This chain's CDR3 is CASRDRVTYNEQFF. The CDR3 DNA, read in part, is TGTGCCAGCCGGGACAGGGTAACCTACAATGAG. The entire variable domain, with the rest obtained from reference TRBV2 and TRBJ2-1, is as follows: EPEVTQTPSHQVTQMGQEVILRCVPISNHLYFYWYRQILGQKVEFLVSFYNNEISEKSEIFDDQFSVERPDGSNFTLKIRSTKLEDSAMYFCASRDRVTYNEQFFGPGTRLTVL.

This clone was counted many times. The DNA ends 3 residues before the CDR3 does, and the rest of the CDR3 is filled in from the germline J gene. The V gene is TRBV29-1, the J gene TRBJ1-1, with D perhaps matching TRBD1 (5 bases). This CDR3 spans 13 amino acids. V dropped 6 bases and J dropped 1 base, with 12 bases sitting between them. CDR1 and CDR2 (germline): SQVTM, ANQGSEA. The part of the CDR3 DNA that was read is TGCAGCGTGGCCCGGGGGGGGAACACTGAA. Amino acid sequence: CSVARGGNTE. The whole CDR3 region reads CSVARGGNTEAFF.